Listed below are T cell receptor beta chains from one sample, sequenced in a study of shared clonotypes between healthy human individuals. Only in-frame clones appear in the TCRdb table, and some are missing; sequencing was by immunoSEQ multiplex PCR. Counted here are around 2,000,000 clones, approximately 95% occurring once; the ten biggest clones make up more than 0.1%. Sequencing was done on a sample of naive CD4+ T cells sorted from blood. The receptors here all came from a man aged 18 to 30 in good health. CDR3s include the opening cysteine and the closing phenylalanine or tryptophan. A D gene is named only where the DNA matches it firmly. The size of a clone is reported for some rows only, either as once, few or many, or as a class for expanded clones.

few	TRBV4-1	TRBJ1-3	-	TGCGCCAGCAGCCATTTATGGGGTGGAAACACCATATATTTT	CASSHLWGGNTIYF
-	TRBV6-6	TRBJ2-3	-	TGTGCCAGCAGTCGGAGTTCAGATACGCAGTATTTT	CASSRSSDTQYF
once	TRBV6-1	TRBJ1-1	-	TGTGCCAGCAGTGCAGTAGAGACCTCTGAAGCTTTCTTT	CASSAVETSEAFF
-	TRBV11-1	TRBJ2-7	-	TGTGCCAGCAGCCCCCGAGACCCCCTGTACGAGCAGTACTTC	CASSPRDPLYEQYF
once	TRBV30	TRBJ2-5	-	TGTGCCTGGAACCGATGGGATGAGGCCCAGTACTTC	CAWNRWDEAQYF
once	TRBV28	TRBJ1-1	-	TGTGCCAGCAGTTTAATGCCGGGGGCGGGGGACACTGAAGCTTTCTTT	CASSLMPGAGDTEAFF
-	TRBV2	TRBJ2-5	-	TGTGCCAGCAGTAAAACCGGGACCCAGAAGGAGACCCAGTACTTC	CASSKTGTQKETQYF
-	TRBV7-9	TRBJ2-5	-	TGTGCCAGCAGCTTAGATTCTACGGGGCAAGAGACCCAGTACTTC	CASSLDSTGQETQYF
-	TRBV11-1	TRBJ2-1	TRBD2	TGTGCCAGCAGCCACGGACTAGCGTCATACAATGAGCAGTTCTTC	CASSHGLASYNEQFF
-	TRBV30	TRBJ2-5	-	TGTGCCTGGAGTAAAACCCGGGACTCCCAAGAGACCCAGTACTTC	CAWSKTRDSQETQYF
-	TRBV2	TRBJ1-1	-	TGTGCCAGAAAGGGTATGCAGGGCGACACTGAAGCTTTCTTT	CARKGMQGDTEAFF
-	TRBV27	TRBJ1-1	-	TGTGCCAGCAGTCCCTACAGGGATGACTTCAATGAAGCTTTCTTT	CASSPYRDDFNEAFF
once	TRBV7-9	TRBJ1-1	TRBD1	TGTGCCAGCAGCTTAGGCCAGGGACAGGCCAACACTGAAGCTTTCTTT	CASSLGQGQANTEAFF
-	TRBV2	TRBJ2-2	-	TGTGCCAGCAGTGCGGCGGGCCCCGGGGAGCTGTTTTTT	CASSAAGPGELFF
-	TRBV6-4	TRBJ1-2	TRBD1	TGTGCCAGCAGTTCCCCCGGGACAGGGGATTATGGCTACACCTTC	CASSSPGTGDYGYTF
once	TRBV2	TRBJ1-5	-	TGTGCCAGCAGTGACAGGGACAATCAGCCCCAGCATTTT	CASSDRDNQPQHF
-	TRBV4-1	TRBJ1-6	TRBD1	TGCGCCAGCAGCCAGGAGGGACAGTCTATCTATTCACCCCTCCACTTT	CASSQEGQSIYSPLHF
-	TRBV30	TRBJ2-7	-	TGTGCCTGGAATTTTCCGGGACTTATTTCCTACGAGCAGTACTTC	CAWNFPGLISYEQYF
-	TRBV5-4	TRBJ1-2	-	TGTGCCAGCAGCTCGTCAGGGGCCCTCGGCTACACCTTC	CASSSSGALGYTF
-	TRBV7-8	TRBJ1-6	-	TGTGCCAGCAGCTTAGTCGGGTCGCAAGGGACACCCCTCCACTTT	CASSLVGSQGTPLHF
-	TRBV10-1	TRBJ2-7	TRBD1	TGCGCCATTCAAACCCAACTCGGGACAGGGCGAGGCGAGCAGTACTTC	CAIQTQLGTGRGEQYF
-	TRBV7-2	TRBJ2-7	TRBD2	TGTGCCAGCAGCTCCGGACTAGCGGGAGCGGCGGGCTACGAGCAGTACTTC	CASSSGLAGAAGYEQYF
-	TRBV6-1	TRBJ2-2	-	TGTGCCAGCAGTCCTCCAGGCGTGAACACCGGGGAGCTGTTTTTT	CASSPPGVNTGELFF
-	TRBV4-1	TRBJ1-2	TRBD1	TGCGCCAGCAGCCAAGAGTTAAGGACAGGGGGACTTGGCTACACCTTC	CASSQELRTGGLGYTF
-	TRBV7-2	TRBJ2-7	TRBD1	TGTGCCAGCAGCATTGGGACAGGGGTCGCCTACGAGCAGTACTTC	CASSIGTGVAYEQYF
-	TRBV5-1	TRBJ2-3	TRBD1	TGCGCCAGCAGCGCCGGGGACAGGGGGAGATTCACAGATACGCAGTATTTT	CASSAGDRGRFTDTQYF
once	TRBV15	TRBJ2-7	TRBD1	TGTGCCACCAGCGTAGCGACAGGGGGATCCTACGAGCAGTACTTC	CATSVATGGSYEQYF
-	TRBV30	TRBJ2-7	TRBD2	TGTGCCTGGAGTGGCTTGGGCGCGGGAGGCTACGAGCAGTACTTC	CAWSGLGAGGYEQYF
-	TRBV29-1	TRBJ2-7	TRBD1	TGCAGCGCAGAGGGGACAGGGAAATCCTACGAGCAGTACTTC	CSAEGTGKSYEQYF
-	TRBV6-5	TRBJ1-6	-	TGTGCCAGCAGGAGGACGGACTCCTATAATTCACCCCTCCACTTT	CASRRTDSYNSPLHF
-	TRBV18	TRBJ1-1	-	TGTGCCAGCTCAGACTCAACGAACACTGAAGCTTTCTTT	CASSDSTNTEAFF
-	TRBV10-1	TRBJ2-1	TRBD2	TGCGCCAGCAGTGGATCTAGCGGGTCGGCTGAGCAGTTCTTC	CASSGSSGSAEQFF
-	TRBV10-1	TRBJ2-7	TRBD2	TGCGCCAGCAGTGAAAACGGGAGGCAAGAGCAGTACTTC	CASSENGRQEQYF
once	TRBV6-5	TRBJ1-2	-	TGTGCCAGCAGGAAAGGGAACGGACCTTATGGCTACACCTTC	CASRKGNGPYGYTF
-	TRBV9	TRBJ1-6	-	TGTGCCAGCAGCGTAGGGGGGGATCGTAATTCACCCCTCCACTTT	CASSVGGDRNSPLHF